This T cell receptor (beta chain) was profiled in a study of early stage breast cancer tumors. Across the whole study: Most invasive tumors, twelve of 16, were ER+/PR+/HER2-.

Remarks on this clone: Its antigen is undetermined.

The CDR3 totals 14 residues. V was trimmed by 0 bases and J by 6 bases, leaving 11 bases between them. Germline loops: CDR1 SGHTA, CDR2 FQGNSA. Blood replicates held 0.5 ug DNA, tumor or normal breast roughly 1.5 ug, two each. Produced via immunoSEQ multiplex PCR; TCRdb's table is partial and in-frame only. The table has approximately 48,000 clones, around 90% seen once; the top ten hold more than 4%. Study observations and caveats: In about 85% of the 16 patients, blood comparison separated tumor from normal breast.

The sequence was collected from a person aged 65 to 85 with breast cancer. The chain recombines TRBV7-2 with TRBJ2-5, with D maybe TRBD2 (6 bases). Sequenced input: blood. CDR3 coding DNA: TGTGCCAGCAGCTTAGCCGGGGGTTCACAGACCCAGTACTTC. Translation: CASSLAGGSQTQYF.